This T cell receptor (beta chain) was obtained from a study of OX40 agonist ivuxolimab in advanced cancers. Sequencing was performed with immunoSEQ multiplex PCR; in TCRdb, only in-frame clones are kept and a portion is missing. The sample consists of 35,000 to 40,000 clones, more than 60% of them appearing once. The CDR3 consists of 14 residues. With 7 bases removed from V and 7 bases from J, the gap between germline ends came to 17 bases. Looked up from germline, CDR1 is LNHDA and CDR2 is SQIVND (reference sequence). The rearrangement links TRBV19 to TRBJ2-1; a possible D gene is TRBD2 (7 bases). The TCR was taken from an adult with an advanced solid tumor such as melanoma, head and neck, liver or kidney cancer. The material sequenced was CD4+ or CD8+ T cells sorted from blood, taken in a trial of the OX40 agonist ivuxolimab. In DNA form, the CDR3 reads TGTGCCAGTACCTCCGGCGGGGGCGTGAATGAGCAGTTCTTC. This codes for CASTSGGGVNEQFF.